A single sample gave rise to the 12 T cell receptor beta chains below, sequenced in a study of CD8 T cells in Susac syndrome. The authors reverse transcribed about 0.5 to 1 ug RNA with random hexamers. Each CDR3 protein is one row after TCRdb ran MiXCR on the immunoSEQ multiplex PCR reads. The table has hundreds of thousands of distinct CDR3 sequences, around 85% seen once. Sequenced material: CD8+ T cells from PBMCs. The receptors were gathered from a human donor with multiple sclerosis.

This chain links TRBV3-1 with TRBJ2-1; the D call may be TRBD1 or TRBD2 (5 bases each). Germline V lookup: CDR1 LGHDT, CDR2 YNNKEL (reference sequence). With 1 base removed from V and 10 bases from J, the gap between germline ends came to 23 bases. The length of the CDR3 is 17 residues. DNA for the CDR3: TGTGCCAGCAGCCAAGTCCCAGGGACCTCTTCCCAATGGGAGCAGTTCTTC. It specifies CASSQVPGTSSQWEQFF.

J is TRBJ2-7 and V is TRBV12-3 or TRBV12-4, with 7 bases aligning to TRBD2. The junction had 9 bases not matched to a gene; V was cut back by 2 bases and J by 2 bases. The length of the CDR3 is 16 residues. This CDR3 reads CASSLCRPSGTYEQYF. The DNA for the CDR3 is TGTGCCAGCAGTTTATGCCGGCCTAGCGGAACCTACGAGCAGTACTTC.

This chain connects TRBV19 to TRBJ2-7; 8 nucleotides match TRBD1. CDR3 length: 16 amino acids. After removal of 4 bases from V and 5 bases from J, the junction contained 13 bases not matched to a gene. CDR1 and CDR2 (germline): LNHDA, SQIVND (reference sequence). The CDR3 DNA follows: TGTGCCAGTAGTAGGGGACAGGTGGCTGTTTTCGACGAGCAGTACTTC. Protein product: CASSRGQVAVFDEQYF.

In DNA form, the CDR3 reads TGCGCCAGCAGCCAAGATTCGGCAGGGGGCGGAGGCTATGGCTACACCTTC. Translated, it gives CASSQDSAGGGGYGYTF. The chain couples TRBV4-3 to TRBJ1-2, with 8 bases that match TRBD1. Germline lookup yields CDR1 LGHNA and CDR2 YSLEER. This CDR3 is built from 17 residues. The trim removed 0 bases at V and 4 bases at J, leaving 10 bases unmatched.

The chain has TRBV30 and TRBJ2-1; 8 bases are a match to TRBD1. The germline CDR1 and CDR2 sequences are GTSNPN and SVGIG (reference sequence). With V trimmed by 2 bases and J by 10 bases, 13 bases remained unmatched. The CDR3 length is 15 residues. The CDR3 is CAWSLYVGQVREQFF. The CDR3 region has the DNA TGTGCCTGGAGTCTGTACGTGGGACAGGTGAGGGAGCAGTTCTTC.

The V call is TRBV7-3, the J call TRBJ2-1, with TRBD2 matching over 10 bases. Trimming at V came to 5 bases and at J to 6 bases, leaving 10 bases not matched to a gene. Germline-derived CDR1 and CDR2 are SGHTA and FQGTGA. The CDR3 runs 16 residues. The CDR3 protein is CASSVLAGEEPNEQFF. As DNA, the CDR3 is TGTGCCAGCAGCGTCCTAGCGGGAGAGGAACCCAATGAGCAGTTCTTC.

This rearrangement joins TRBV6-5 to TRBJ2-3; 10 bases match TRBD2. V shed 2 bases and J 4 bases; nucleotides not matched to a gene: 3. This CDR3 region has 15 residues. Germline V gene data show CDR1 as MNHEY and CDR2 as SVGAGI. In nucleotides, the CDR3 is TGTGCCAGCAGTTACGAAGCGGGAGGGTCAGATACGCAGTATTTT. This sequence encodes CASSYEAGGSDTQYF.

The chain carries TRBV7-6 and TRBJ1-2, with D uncertain. V was pared by 5 bases and J by 2 bases, with 15 bases between. The CDR3 length is 15 residues. Germline assignment: CDR1 SGHVS and CDR2 FNYEAQ. CDR3 residues: CASSPRAPRNYGYTF. CDR3 nucleotide sequence: TGTGCCAGCAGCCCGAGGGCCCCCAGAAACTATGGCTACACCTTC.

The chain combines TRBV20-1 with TRBJ2-3, with D possibly TRBD2 on 5 matching bases. With 4 bases removed from V and 1 base from J, the gap between germline ends came to 12 bases. The CDR3 runs to 14 residues. Germline V gene data show CDR1 as DFQATT and CDR2 as SNEGSKA (reference sequence). CDR3 nucleotide sequence: TGCAGTGCTATTCTAGGGAGAGGCACAGATACGCAGTATTTT. It encodes CSAILGRGTDTQYF.

This clonotype was detected a few times. V usage is TRBV20-1 and J usage is TRBJ2-7; D tentatively fits TRBD1 or TRBD2 (6 bases each). The CDR3 length is 13 residues. Deletions cut 5 bases from V and 1 base from J, with 12 bases between. Germline values: CDR1 DFQATT, CDR2 SNEGSKA (reference sequence). CDR3 DNA sequence: TGCAGTGCTGGGGGGCAGGAATCCTACGAGCAGTACTTC. Translation: CSAGGQESYEQYF.

The chain links TRBV15 to TRBJ2-1; 11 nucleotides line up with TRBD2. The CDR3 contains 17 residues. Trimming at V came to 0 bases and at J to 4 bases, leaving 5 bases not matched to a gene. The germline gives CDR1 LNHNV, CDR2 YYDKDF (reference sequence). CDR3 loop: CATSRDVRTSGYNEQFF. In DNA form, the CDR3 reads TGTGCCACCAGCAGAGATGTTCGGACTAGCGGGTACAATGAGCAGTTCTTC. The entire variable domain, with the rest obtained from reference TRBV15 and TRBJ2-1, is as follows: DAMVIQNPRYQVTQFGKPVTLSCSQTLNHNVMYWYQQKSSQAPKLLFHYYDKDFNNEADTPDNFQSRRPNTSFCFLDIRSPGLGDTAMYLCATSRDVRTSGYNEQFFGPGTRLTVL.

The gene calls are TRBV5-8 and TRBJ2-5, with TRBD2 matching 12 bases. CDR1 is SGHTS, CDR2 YDEGEE, per germline. The CDR3 has 18 amino acids. The V segment lost 4 bases and the J segment 5 bases; nucleotides outside the gene matches: 15. The CDR3 coding sequence is TGTGCCAGCAGCCAATACGGAACTAGCGGGAGGTTGTTTGAGACCCAGTACTTC. Its protein product is CASSQYGTSGRLFETQYF.